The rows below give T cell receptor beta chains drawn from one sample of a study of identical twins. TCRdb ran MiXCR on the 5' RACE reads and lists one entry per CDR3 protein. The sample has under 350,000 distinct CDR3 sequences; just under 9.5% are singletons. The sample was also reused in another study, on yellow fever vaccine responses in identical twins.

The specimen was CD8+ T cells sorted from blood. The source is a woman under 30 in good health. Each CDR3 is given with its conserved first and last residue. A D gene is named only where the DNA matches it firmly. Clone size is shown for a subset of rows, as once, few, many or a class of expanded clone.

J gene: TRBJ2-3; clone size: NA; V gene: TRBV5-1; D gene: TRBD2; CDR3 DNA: TGCGCCAGCAGTGTTCTAGCGGGAGATACGCAGTATTTT; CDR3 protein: CASSVLAGDTQYF
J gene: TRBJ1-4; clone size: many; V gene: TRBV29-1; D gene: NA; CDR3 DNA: TGCAGCGCCCTAGTCGGGGAGGTCTCTGAAAAACTGTTTTTT; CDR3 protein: CSALVGEVSEKLFF
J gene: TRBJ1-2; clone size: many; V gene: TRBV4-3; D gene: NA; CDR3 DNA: TGCGCCAGCAGCCCGTTAAGCCAGGATTTAAGGGGCTACACCTTC; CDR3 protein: CASSPLSQDLRGYTF
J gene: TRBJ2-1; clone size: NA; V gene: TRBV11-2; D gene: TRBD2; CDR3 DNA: TGTGCCAGCAGCTTCGGGACTAACCCTAGCTCCTACAATGAGCAGTTCTTC; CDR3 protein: CASSFGTNPSSYNEQFF
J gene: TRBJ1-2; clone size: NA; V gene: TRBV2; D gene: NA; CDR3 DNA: TGTGCCAGCAACAGTATGACTAACTATGGCTACACCTTC; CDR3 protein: CASNSMTNYGYTF
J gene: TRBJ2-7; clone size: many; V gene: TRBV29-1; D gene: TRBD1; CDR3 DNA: TGCAGCGTGCGACAGGGAAACTCCTACGAGCAGTACTTC; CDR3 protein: CSVRQGNSYEQYF
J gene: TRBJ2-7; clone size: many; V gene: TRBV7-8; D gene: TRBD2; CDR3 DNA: TGTGCCAGCAGCTTAGAGAGCTTACTAGCGGGAGCTAGTCTCCCCTACGAGCAGTACTTC; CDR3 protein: CASSLESLLAGASLPYEQYF
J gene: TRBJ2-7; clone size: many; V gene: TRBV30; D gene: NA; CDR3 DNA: TGTGCCTGGGTCCCCGAGGCGTCCTACGAGCAGTACTTC; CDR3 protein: CAWVPEASYEQYF
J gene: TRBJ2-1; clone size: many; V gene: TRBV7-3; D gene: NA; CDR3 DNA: TGTGCCACCGAAAAGGAGCTAAAAAGCAATGAGCAGTTCTTC; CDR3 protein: CATEKELKSNEQFF
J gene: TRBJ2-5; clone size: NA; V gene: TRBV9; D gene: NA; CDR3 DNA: TGTGCCAGCAGCTCACACAGGGCGGGAGAGACCCAGTACTTC; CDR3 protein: CASSSHRAGETQYF
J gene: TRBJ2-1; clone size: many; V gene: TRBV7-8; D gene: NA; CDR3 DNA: TGTGCCAGCAGCTTAGGGACGCAGGTTAAGACTCTGAGCTCCTACAATGAGCAGTTCTTC; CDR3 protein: CASSLGTQVKTLSSYNEQFF
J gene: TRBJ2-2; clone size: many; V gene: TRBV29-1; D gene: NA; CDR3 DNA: TGCAGCGTGGGACGACCGAACACCGGGGAGCTGTTTTTT; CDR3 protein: CSVGRPNTGELFF
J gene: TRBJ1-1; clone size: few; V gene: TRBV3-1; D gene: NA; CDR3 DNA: TGTGCCAGCAGCCAAGGCGGGGCCTTAGGGACTGAAGCTTTCTTT; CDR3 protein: CASSQGGALGTEAFF
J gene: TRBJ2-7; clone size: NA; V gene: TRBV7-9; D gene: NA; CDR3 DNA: TGTGCCACAGGGGCCAGCGAGCAGTACTTC; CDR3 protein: CATGASEQYF
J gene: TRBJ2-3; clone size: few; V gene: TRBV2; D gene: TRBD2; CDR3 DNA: TGTGCCAGAATAGCGGGAGACCCCGATACGCAGTATTTT; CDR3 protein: CARIAGDPDTQYF
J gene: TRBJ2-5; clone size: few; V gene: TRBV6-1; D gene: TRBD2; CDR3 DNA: TGTGCCAGCAACCGACTAGCGGGGGCACAAGAGACCCAGTACTTC; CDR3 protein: CASNRLAGAQETQYF
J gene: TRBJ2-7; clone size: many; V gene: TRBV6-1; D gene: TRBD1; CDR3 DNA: TGTGCCAGCAATAACCGGGCAGGGGGTCCCAGCTACGAGCAGTACTTC; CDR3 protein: CASNNRAGGPSYEQYF
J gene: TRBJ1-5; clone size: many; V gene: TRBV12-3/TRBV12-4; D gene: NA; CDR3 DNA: TGTGCCAGCAGTGCCGATATAATCGGGCCCCAGCATTTT; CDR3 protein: CASSADIIGPQHF
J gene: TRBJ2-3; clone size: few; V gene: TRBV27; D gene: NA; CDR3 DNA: TGTGCCAGCAGTTACGACATCCTACGCACAGATACGCAGTATTTT; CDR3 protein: CASSYDILRTDTQYF
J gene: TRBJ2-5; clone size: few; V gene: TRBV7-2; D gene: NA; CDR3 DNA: TGTGCCAGCAGGCCTCATGGTCGAGAGACCCAGTACTTC; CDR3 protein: CASRPHGRETQYF
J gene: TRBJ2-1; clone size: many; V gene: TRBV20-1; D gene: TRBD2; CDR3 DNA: TGCAGTGCTTCCCCAGCGGGAGGGATTTACAATGAGCAGTTCTTC; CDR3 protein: CSASPAGGIYNEQFF
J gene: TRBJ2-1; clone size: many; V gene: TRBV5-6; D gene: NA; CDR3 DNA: TGTGCCAGCAGCTTGACCCCGGCACAGGGACTCAATGAGCAGTTCTTC; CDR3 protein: CASSLTPAQGLNEQFF
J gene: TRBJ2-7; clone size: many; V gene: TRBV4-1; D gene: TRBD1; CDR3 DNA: TGCGCCAGCAGCCAGGGACAGGGGGACTACGAGCAGTACTTC; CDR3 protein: CASSQGQGDYEQYF
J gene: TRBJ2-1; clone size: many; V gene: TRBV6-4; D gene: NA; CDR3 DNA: TGTGCCAGCAGTGTAAGGCAGGGACCCAATGAGCAGTTCTTC; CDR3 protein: CASSVRQGPNEQFF
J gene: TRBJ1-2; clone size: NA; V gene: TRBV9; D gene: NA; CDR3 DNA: TGTGCCAGCAGCGTAGCGGACAGACCCTATGGCTACACCTTC; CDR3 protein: CASSVADRPYGYTF
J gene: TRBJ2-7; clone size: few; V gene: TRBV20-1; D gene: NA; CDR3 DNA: TGCAGTGCTAGAGATATCGGCGTGGGATACGAGCAGTACTTC; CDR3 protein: CSARDIGVGYEQYF
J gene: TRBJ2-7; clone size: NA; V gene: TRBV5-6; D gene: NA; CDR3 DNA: TGTGCCAGCAGCTTGGGCCAGGCCCCCTACGAGCAGTACTTC; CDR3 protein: CASSLGQAPYEQYF
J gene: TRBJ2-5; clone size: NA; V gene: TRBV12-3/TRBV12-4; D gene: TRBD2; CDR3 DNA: TGTGCCAGCAGTCCGGGGACTAGCGGGGATCTTGAGACCCAGTACTTC; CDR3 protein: CASSPGTSGDLETQYF
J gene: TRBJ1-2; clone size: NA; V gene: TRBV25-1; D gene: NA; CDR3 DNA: TGTGCCAGCAGTGAAATGGGGTCCCCTAACTATGGCTACACCTTC; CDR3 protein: CASSEMGSPNYGYTF
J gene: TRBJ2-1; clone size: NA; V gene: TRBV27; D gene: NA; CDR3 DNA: TGTGCCAGCACCATCATTGGGGGCCCTCCCAACAATGAGCAGTTCTTC; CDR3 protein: CASTIIGGPPNNEQFF
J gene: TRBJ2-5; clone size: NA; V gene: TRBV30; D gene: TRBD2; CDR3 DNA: TGTGCCTGGAGTGTCCGGGGAGCGGGAGATTGGGTGGAGACCCAGTACTTC; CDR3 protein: CAWSVRGAGDWVETQYF
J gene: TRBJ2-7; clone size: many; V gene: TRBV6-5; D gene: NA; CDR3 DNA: TGTGCCAGCAGTTACTCGATGGAGGACGGCTACTCCTACGAGCAGTACTTC; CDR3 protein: CASSYSMEDGYSYEQYF
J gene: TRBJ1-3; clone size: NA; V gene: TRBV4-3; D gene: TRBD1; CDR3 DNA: TGCGCCAGCAGCCAAGATAGGGGGCAGTCCGGAAACACCATATATTTT; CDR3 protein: CASSQDRGQSGNTIYF
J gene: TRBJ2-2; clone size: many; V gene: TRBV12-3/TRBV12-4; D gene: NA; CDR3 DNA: TGTGCCAGCAGTTGGGGGAATCCCGGGGAGCTGTTTTTT; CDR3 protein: CASSWGNPGELFF
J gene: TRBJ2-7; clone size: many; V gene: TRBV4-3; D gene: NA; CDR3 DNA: TGCGCCAGCAGCCAAGATCTCGGGACCGAGCAGTACTTC; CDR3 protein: CASSQDLGTEQYF
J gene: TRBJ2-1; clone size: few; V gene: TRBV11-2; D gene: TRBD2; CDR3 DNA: TGTGCCAGCAGCTCTCCGGGGGGCTGGGGACTAGCGGAGAGGAATGAGCAGTTCTTC; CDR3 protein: CASSSPGGWGLAERNEQFF